The present T cell receptor (beta chain) was sequenced within a study of blood T cells in healthy people across ages. The V end was cut by 3 bases, the J end by 2 bases, with 12 bases between. The germline V gene encodes CDR1 MDHEN and CDR2 SYDVKM. CDR3 length: 15 amino acids. Primers used in a second PCR of about 7 to 12 cycles were a sample-barcoded 5' primer and a J-beta primer mix. TCRdb redid the calling of the 5' RACE reads with MiXCR, one entry per CDR3 protein. Found here are 1.4 million to 1.5 million distinct CDR3 sequences, roughly 45% of them singletons; the top ten hold approximately 7.9%.

The receptor's source is a woman between 18 and 29 years old in good health. The sequenced material came from blood. The V gene is TRBV28, the J gene TRBJ2-3; either TRBD1 or TRBD2 may supply D (6 bases each). This chain's CDR3 is CASSFIGGHTDTQYF. The CDR3 nucleotides read TGTGCCAGCAGTTTTATAGGGGGGCACACAGATACGCAGTATTTT.